This T cell receptor (beta chain) was recorded in a study of radiation and T cells in renal cell carcinoma. Time point reported: baseline pretreatment blood. Treatment given: 15 Gy SBRT to primary tumor, nephrectomy 4 weeks later. V was pared by 0 bases and J by 0 bases, with 10 bases between. The CDR3 is 15 amino acids. CDR1 and CDR2 from the germline V gene are SGHRS and YFSETQ. Sequencing used immunoSEQ multiplex PCR; TCRdb keeps in-frame clones, though not all of them. The sample includes around 46,000 clones, roughly 84% of them seen just once. The source was blood, collected from a patient whose treatment included radiotherapy and nephrectomy. V gene TRBV5-1 combines with J gene TRBJ2-7, with no clear D. The clonotype originates from a woman in her seventies with renal cell carcinoma. The CDR3 DNA is TGCGCCAGCAGCTTGGATGCACCAACCTCCTACGAGCAGTACTTC. This sequence encodes CASSLDAPTSYEQYF.